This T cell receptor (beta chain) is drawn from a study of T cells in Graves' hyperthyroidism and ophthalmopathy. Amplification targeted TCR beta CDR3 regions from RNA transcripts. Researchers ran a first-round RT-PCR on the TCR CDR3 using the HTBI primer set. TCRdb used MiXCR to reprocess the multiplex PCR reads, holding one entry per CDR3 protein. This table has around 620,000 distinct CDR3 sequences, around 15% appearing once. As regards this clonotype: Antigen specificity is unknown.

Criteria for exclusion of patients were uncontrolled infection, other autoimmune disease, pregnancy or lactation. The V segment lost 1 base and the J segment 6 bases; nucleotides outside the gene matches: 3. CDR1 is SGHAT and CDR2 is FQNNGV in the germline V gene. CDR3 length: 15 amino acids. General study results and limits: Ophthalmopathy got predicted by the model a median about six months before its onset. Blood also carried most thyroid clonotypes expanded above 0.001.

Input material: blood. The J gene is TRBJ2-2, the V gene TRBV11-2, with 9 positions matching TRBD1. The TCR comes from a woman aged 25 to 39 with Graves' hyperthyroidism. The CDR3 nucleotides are TGTGCCAGCAGCTTAGGGACAGGGGCATCCGGGGAGCTGTTTTTT. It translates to CASSLGTGASGELFF. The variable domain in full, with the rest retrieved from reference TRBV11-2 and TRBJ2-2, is EAGVAQSPRYKIIEKRQSVAFWCNPISGHATLYWYQQILGQGPKLLIQFQNNGVVDDSQLPKDRFSAERLKGVDSTLKIQPAKLEDSAVYLCASSLGTGASGELFFGEGSRLTVL.